The 7 T cell receptor beta chains presented below share a single source sample, sequenced in a study of shared clonotypes between healthy human individuals. Clones were sequenced by immunoSEQ multiplex PCR, and TCRdb holds only the in-frame ones, with some missing. The sample contains about 990,000 clones, approximately 78% of which appear only once. Specimen: memory CD4+ T cells from PBMCs. As to subset: CD45RA-negative fraction. The source of these receptors is a man aged 18 to 30 in good health. Some clones in this sample may be carry-over from other donors' samples.

V gene TRBV6-4 combines with J gene TRBJ2-1; D might be TRBD1 (7 bases). CDR1 is MRHNA and CDR2 is SNTAGT in the germline V gene. This CDR3 is built from 14 residues. Trimming left V 5 bases short and J 8 bases short, with 16 bases between. CDR3 amino acids: CASSPSPRGDEQFF. In DNA form, the CDR3 reads TGTGCCAGCAGTCCATCCCCCAGGGGGGATGAGCAGTTCTTC.

Worth noting for this clone: The junction shows a germline mismatch at one end, possibly a read error. The chain carries TRBV27 and TRBJ2-2; possibly TRBD1 for D (6 bases). This CDR3 comprises 14 residues. From germline, CDR1 is MNHEY and CDR2 SMNVEV (reference sequence). DNA of the CDR3: TGTGCCAGCAGACAGGGTCCGAACATCGGGGAGCTGTTTTTT. This sequence encodes CASRQGPNIGELFF.

Worth noting for this clone: The sample carries other DNA sequences with the same CDR3. The chain combines TRBV5-1 with TRBJ2-2; TRBD1 matches at 7 bases. The CDR3 extends over 15 amino acids. Trimming at V came to 0 bases and at J to 3 bases, leaving 2 bases not matched to a gene. Per the germline V gene, CDR1 is SGHRS and CDR2 is YFSETQ. The CDR3 DNA sequence: TGCGCCAGCAGCTTGGGGCAGGGGGACACCGGGGAGCTGTTTTTT. Protein sequence: CASSLGQGDTGELFF. Supplemented by reference TRBV5-1 and TRBJ2-2, the full variable domain reads KAGVTQTPRYLIKTRGQQVTLSCSPISGHRSVSWYQQTPGQGLQFLFEYFSETQRNKGNFPGRFSGRQFSNSRSEMNVSTLELGDSALYLCASSLGQGDTGELFFGEGSRLTVL.

CDR3: CASTWTTGVNEQYF. In DNA, the CDR3 is TGTGCCAGCACCTGGACGACCGGAGTCAACGAGCAGTACTTC. The chain recombines TRBV7-9 with TRBJ2-7; no definite D call. The CDR3 covers 14 residues. Trimming cost V 7 bases and J 5 bases, with 18 bases left between them. Germline-derived CDR1 and CDR2 are SEHNR and FQNEAQ (reference sequence).

A remark on this clone: A single base separates this from a much larger clone, so it may be a read error. This chain links TRBV5-4 with TRBJ2-6; D call uncertain. The V gene's germline CDR1 is SGHNT and CDR2 YYREEE (reference sequence). The V gene lost 2 bases and the J gene lost 2 bases, with 5 bases spanning the gap. The CDR3 covers 14 residues. The CDR3 DNA reads TGTGCCAGCAGCTTTGATACTGGGGCCAACGTCCTGACTTTC. It yields the protein CASSFDTGANVLTF.

J is TRBJ2-2 and V is TRBV19, with D possibly matching TRBD1 (5 bases). Per germline, CDR1 LNHDA and CDR2 SQIVND (reference sequence). V was pared by 5 bases and J by 8 bases, with 12 bases between. The CDR3 spans 13 residues. This chain's CDR3 is CASSVPQGGELFF. The CDR3 coding sequence is TGTGCCAGTAGTGTCCCCCAGGGAGGGGAGCTGTTTTTT.

This sequence joins TRBV7-2 and TRBJ2-3; the match to TRBD2 covers 8 bases. Germline V gene sequence: CDR1 SGHTA, CDR2 FQGNSA. This CDR3 is 15 amino acids long. V shed 4 bases, J shed 0 bases, and the junction held 3 bases outside the gene matches. CDR3 sequence (DNA): TGTGCCAGCAGCTATAGCGGGGTTAGCACAGATACGCAGTATTTT. This translates into CASSYSGVSTDTQYF.